The 10 T cell receptor beta chains listed next were all sequenced from one sample in a study of neurological immune-mediated disorders. TCRdb reprocessed the 5' RACE reads with MiXCR, giving one entry per CDR3 protein. The sample has approximately 23,000 distinct CDR3 sequences, less than 11% seen once. The specimen was PBMCs. The receptor source for this set is a woman in her fifties or sixties with HTLV-1-associated myelopathy (HAM/TSP).

This clonotype was counted at least ten times. V and J are TRBV12-3 or TRBV12-4 and TRBJ1-2, with TRBD1 as a possible D gene (5 bases). The CDR3 runs 15 residues. V was pared by 5 bases and J by 5 bases, with 18 bases between. CDR3 sequence reads: CASSPSGGNRYGYTF. CDR3 bases: TGTGCCAGCAGTCCTAGTGGGGGAAATCGGTATGGCTACACCTTC.

There are many counts of this clonotype. This sequence joins TRBV12-3 or TRBV12-4 and TRBJ1-1; possible D gene TRBD1, 6 bases. The CDR3 spans 14 residues. The V end lost 8 bases, the J end lost 2 bases, and 15 bases lay between the germline ends. The CDR3 bases are TGTGCCAGCGGGCCGGGACAAACTAACACTGAAGCTTTCTTT. Protein sequence: CASGPGQTNTEAFF.

This clonotype was observed at least ten times. The chain employs TRBV20-1 and TRBJ2-1, with D hard to call. With 5 bases removed from V and 4 bases from J, the gap between germline ends came to 15 bases. Germline CDR1 and CDR2: DFQATT and SNEGSKA (reference sequence). The CDR3 totals 14 residues. CDR3 in DNA: TGCAGTGCTGAGATTATACCGGATTACAATGAGCAGTTCTTC. Translation: CSAEIIPDYNEQFF.

There are many counts of this clonotype. The V gene is TRBV3-1, the J gene TRBJ1-4; D gene unclear. This CDR3 region has 14 residues. V dropped 1 base and J dropped 10 bases, with 13 bases sitting between them. Germline CDR1 reads LGHDT; CDR2 reads YNNKEL (reference sequence). CDR3 sequence reads: CASSQVSPEGKLFF. For the CDR3, the DNA is TGTGCCAGCAGCCAAGTCTCGCCGGAAGGAAAACTGTTTTTT. The full variable domain, in which reference TRBV3-1 and TRBJ1-4 provide the parts outside the CDR3, is DTAVSQTPKYLVTQMGNDKSIKCEQNLGHDTMYWYKQDSKKFLKIMFSYNNKELIINETVPNRFSPKSPDKAHLNLHINSLELGDSAVYFCASSQVSPEGKLFFGSGTQLSVL.

Ten or more counts support this clonotype. V usage is TRBV30 and J usage is TRBJ1-1; D gene ambiguous. Looked up from germline, CDR1 is GTSNPN and CDR2 is SVGIG (reference sequence). This CDR3 is 12 amino acids long. V gave up 5 bases and J gave up 1 base, with 8 bases separating them. The CDR3 protein is CAWDTWNTEAFF. In nucleotides, the CDR3 is TGTGCCTGGGATACCTGGAACACTGAAGCTTTCTTT.

This clonotype was detected ten times or more. At one of its ends the junction is not consistent with the germline gene, which may arise from a read error. This sequence joins TRBV7-7 and TRBJ2-1, with 8 positions matching TRBD1. The germline V gene encodes CDR1 SSHAT and CDR2 FNYEAQ (reference sequence). The CDR3 runs 17 residues. The CDR3 spells CASSLGAGGASYNEQFF. The DNA for the CDR3 is TGTGCTAGCAGCTTAGGAGCAGGGGGCGCGTCCTACAATGAGCAGTTCTTC.

This clonotype was recorded at least ten times. The chain has TRBV5-4 and TRBJ2-1, with 8 positions matching TRBD2. V lost 4 bases and J lost 1; bases outside the gene matches: 7. The CDR3 consists of 16 residues. Per the germline V gene, CDR1 is SGHNT and CDR2 is YYREEE (reference sequence). The CDR3 DNA is TGTGCCAGCAGCCCCCAGCGGGGGAGTTCCTACAATGAGCAGTTCTTC. It codes for CASSPQRGSSYNEQFF.

The sample holds many counts of this clonotype. For the CDR3, the DNA is TGCAGTGCTTTTACAGGGTGGGCAGATACGCAGTATTTT. Encoded protein: CSAFTGWADTQYF. V is TRBV20-1 and J is TRBJ2-3; TRBD1 might be the D (6 bases). The CDR3 covers 13 residues. The germline CDR1 and CDR2 sequences are DFQATT and SNEGSKA (reference sequence). Trimming cost V 5 bases and J 4 bases, with 13 bases left between them.

At least ten counts were recorded for this clonotype. The rearrangement uses TRBV28 and TRBJ1-2; D is uncertain. Germline V gene sequence: CDR1 MDHEN, CDR2 SYDVKM. V lost 4 bases to trimming and J lost 3 bases, with 6 bases between them. The CDR3 is 12 residues long. The CDR3 reads CASSYRDYGYTF. For the CDR3, the DNA is TGTGCCAGCAGTTACCGAGACTATGGCTACACCTTC.

By its share, this clonotype is medium-sized. The chain couples TRBV20-1 to TRBJ1-2; D is unresolved. Trimming shortened V by 1 base and J by 7 bases, and 13 bases separated the two germline ends. From germline, CDR1 is DFQATT and CDR2 SNEGSKA (reference sequence). The length of the CDR3 is 13 residues. The CDR3 here is CSARVHPSPGYTF. The CDR3 bases are TGCAGTGCTAGAGTGCACCCTAGCCCTGGCTACACCTTC.